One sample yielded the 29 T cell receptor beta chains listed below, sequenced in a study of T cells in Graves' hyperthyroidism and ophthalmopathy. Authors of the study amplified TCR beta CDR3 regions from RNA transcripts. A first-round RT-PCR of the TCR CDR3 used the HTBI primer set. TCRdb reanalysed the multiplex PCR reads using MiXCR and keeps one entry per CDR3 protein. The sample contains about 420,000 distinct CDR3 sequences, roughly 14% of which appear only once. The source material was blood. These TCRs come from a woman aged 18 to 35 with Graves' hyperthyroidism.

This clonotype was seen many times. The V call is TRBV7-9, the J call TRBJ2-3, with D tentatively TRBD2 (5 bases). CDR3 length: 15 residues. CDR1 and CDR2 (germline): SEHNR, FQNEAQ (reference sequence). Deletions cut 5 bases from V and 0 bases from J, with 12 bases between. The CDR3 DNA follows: TGTGCCAGCAGCCAAGACTACGCTAGCACAGATACGCAGTATTTT. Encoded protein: CASSQDYASTDTQYF.

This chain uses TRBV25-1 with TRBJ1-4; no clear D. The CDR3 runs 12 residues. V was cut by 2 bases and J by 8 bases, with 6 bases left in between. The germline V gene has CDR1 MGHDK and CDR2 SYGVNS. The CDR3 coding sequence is TGTGCCAGCAGTGAAGGTTGGGAAAAACTGTTTTTT. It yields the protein CASSEGWEKLFF.

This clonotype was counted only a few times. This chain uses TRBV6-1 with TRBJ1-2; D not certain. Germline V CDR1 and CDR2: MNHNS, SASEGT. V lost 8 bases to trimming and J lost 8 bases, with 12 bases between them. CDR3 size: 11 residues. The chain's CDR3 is CASRGGGGYTF. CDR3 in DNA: TGTGCCAGCCGTGGAGGCGGGGGCTACACCTTC.

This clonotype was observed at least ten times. The CDR3 is CASSYSSGAEHNEQFF. The DNA for the CDR3 is TGTGCCAGCAGTTACTCTAGTGGAGCCGAACACAATGAGCAGTTCTTC. The chain combines TRBV6-6 with TRBJ2-1; D is uncertain. CDR1 and CDR2 (germline): MNHNY, SVGAGI (reference sequence). The V and J ends lost 0 bases and 5 bases respectively, with 14 bases between them. This CDR3 region has 16 residues.

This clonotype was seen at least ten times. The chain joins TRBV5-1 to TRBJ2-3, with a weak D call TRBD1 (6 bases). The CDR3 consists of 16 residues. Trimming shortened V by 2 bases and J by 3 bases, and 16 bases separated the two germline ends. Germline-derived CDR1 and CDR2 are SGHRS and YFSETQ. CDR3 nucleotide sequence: TGCGCCAGCAGCTTCCGGGCGACAGGTCAGACAGATACGCAGTATTTT. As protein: CASSFRATGQTDTQYF.

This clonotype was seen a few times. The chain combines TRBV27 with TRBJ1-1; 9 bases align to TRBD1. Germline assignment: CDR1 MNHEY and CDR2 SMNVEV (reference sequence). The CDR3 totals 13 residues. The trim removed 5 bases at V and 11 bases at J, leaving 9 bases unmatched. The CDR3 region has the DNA TGTGCCAGCAGTCCAACCGGGACAGGGCAGGCTTTCTTT. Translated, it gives CASSPTGTGQAFF.

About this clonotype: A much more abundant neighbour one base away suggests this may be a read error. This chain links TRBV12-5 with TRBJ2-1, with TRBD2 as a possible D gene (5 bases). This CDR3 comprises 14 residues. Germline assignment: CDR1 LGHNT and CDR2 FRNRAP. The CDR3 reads CASGLTGTNNEQSF. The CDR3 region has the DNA TGTGCTAGTGGTTTGACGGGAACAAACAATGAGCAGTCCTTC.

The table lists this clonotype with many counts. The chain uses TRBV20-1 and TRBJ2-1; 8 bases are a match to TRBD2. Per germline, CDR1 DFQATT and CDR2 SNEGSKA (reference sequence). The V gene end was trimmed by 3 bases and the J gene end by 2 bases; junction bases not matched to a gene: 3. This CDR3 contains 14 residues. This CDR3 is CSASAGGPYNEQFF. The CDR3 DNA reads TGCAGTGCTAGTGCGGGGGGCCCCTACAATGAGCAGTTCTTC.

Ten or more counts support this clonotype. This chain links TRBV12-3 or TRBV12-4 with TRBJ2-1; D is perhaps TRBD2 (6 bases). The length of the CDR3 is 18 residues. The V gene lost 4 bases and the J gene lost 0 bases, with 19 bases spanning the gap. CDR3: CASSSKWDWGSSYNEQFF. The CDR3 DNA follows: TGTGCCAGCAGTTCCAAGTGGGACTGGGGGAGCTCCTACAATGAGCAGTTCTTC.

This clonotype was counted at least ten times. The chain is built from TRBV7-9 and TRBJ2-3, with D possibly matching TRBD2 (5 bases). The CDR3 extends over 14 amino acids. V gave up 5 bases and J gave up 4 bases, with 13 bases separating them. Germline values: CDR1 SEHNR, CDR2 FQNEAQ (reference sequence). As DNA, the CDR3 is TGTGCCAGCAGCCGGACTCTTCGGGCAGATACGCAGTATTTT. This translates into CASSRTLRADTQYF.

The DNA of the CDR3 is TGTGCCAGCAGTATAACACTCGGGACAGAAGAAGCTTTCTTT. This translates into CASSITLGTEEAFF. The chain employs TRBV27 and TRBJ1-1; 7 nucleotides agree with TRBD1. CDR1 and CDR2 from the germline V gene are MNHEY and SMNVEV (reference sequence). The CDR3 sequence is 14 residues long. Trimming cost V 5 bases and J 8 bases; bases outside gene matches: 11.

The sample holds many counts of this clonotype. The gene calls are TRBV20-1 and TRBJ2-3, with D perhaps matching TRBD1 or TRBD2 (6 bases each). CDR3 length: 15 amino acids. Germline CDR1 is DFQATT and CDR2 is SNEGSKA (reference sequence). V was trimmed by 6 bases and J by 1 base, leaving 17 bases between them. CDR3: CSATDSWRGTDTQYF. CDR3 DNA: TGCAGTGCCACGGACAGCTGGAGGGGCACAGATACGCAGTATTTT.

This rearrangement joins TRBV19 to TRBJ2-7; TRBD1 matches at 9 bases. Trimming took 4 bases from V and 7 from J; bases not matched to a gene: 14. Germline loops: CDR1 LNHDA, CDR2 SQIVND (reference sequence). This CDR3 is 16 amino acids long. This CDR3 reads CASSSWGGTGLEEQYF. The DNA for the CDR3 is TGTGCCAGTAGTAGCTGGGGGGGGACAGGGCTCGAGGAGCAGTACTTC.

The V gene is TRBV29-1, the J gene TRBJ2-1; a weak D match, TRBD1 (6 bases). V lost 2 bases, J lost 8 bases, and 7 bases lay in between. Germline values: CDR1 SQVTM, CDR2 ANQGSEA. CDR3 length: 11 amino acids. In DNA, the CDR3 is TGCAGCGTTGAACAGGGGTATGAGCAGTTCTTC. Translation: CSVEQGYEQFF.

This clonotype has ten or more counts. The CDR3 DNA reads as TGCAGTACCCAGGGGGCGGGTCAGCCCCAGCATTTT. Protein product: CSTQGAGQPQHF. V and J are TRBV20-1 and TRBJ1-5; 8 bases map to TRBD1. Germline values: CDR1 DFQATT, CDR2 SNEGSKA (reference sequence). CDR3 length: 12 amino acids. V lost 8 bases to trimming and J lost 6 bases; unmatched junction nucleotides: 6.

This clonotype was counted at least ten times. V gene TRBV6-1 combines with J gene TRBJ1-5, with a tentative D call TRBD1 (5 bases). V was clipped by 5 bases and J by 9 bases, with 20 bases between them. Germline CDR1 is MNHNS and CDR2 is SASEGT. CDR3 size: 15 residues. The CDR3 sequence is CASSPRAGTYGPQHF. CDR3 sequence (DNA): TGTGCCAGCAGTCCGCGGGCGGGGACCTATGGGCCCCAGCATTTT.

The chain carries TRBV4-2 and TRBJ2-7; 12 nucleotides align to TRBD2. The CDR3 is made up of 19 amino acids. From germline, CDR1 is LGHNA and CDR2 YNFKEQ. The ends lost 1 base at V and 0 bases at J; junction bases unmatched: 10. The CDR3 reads CASSQAWASGGASSYEQYF. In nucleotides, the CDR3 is TGTGCCAGCAGCCAAGCTTGGGCTAGCGGGGGGGCGAGCTCCTACGAGCAGTACTTC.

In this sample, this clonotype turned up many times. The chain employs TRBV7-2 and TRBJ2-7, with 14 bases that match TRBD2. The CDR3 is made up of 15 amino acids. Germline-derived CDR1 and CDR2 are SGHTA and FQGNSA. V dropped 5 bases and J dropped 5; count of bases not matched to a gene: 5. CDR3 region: CASSPTSGRAHEQYF. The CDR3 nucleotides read TGTGCCAGCAGCCCGACTAGCGGGAGGGCTCACGAGCAGTACTTC.

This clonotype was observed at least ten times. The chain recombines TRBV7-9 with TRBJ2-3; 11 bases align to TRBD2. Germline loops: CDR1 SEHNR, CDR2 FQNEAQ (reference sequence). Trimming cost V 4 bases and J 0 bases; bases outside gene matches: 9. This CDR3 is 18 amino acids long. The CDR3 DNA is TGTGCCAGCAGCTCTGGACTAGCGGGCCGAGCTAGCACAGATACGCAGTATTTT. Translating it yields CASSSGLAGRASTDTQYF.

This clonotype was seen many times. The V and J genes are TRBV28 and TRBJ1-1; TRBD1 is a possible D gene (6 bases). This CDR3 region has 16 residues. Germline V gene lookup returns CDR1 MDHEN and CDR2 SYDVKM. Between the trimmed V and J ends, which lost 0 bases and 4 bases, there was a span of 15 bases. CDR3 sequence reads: CASSLWGAPGVTEAFF. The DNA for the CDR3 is TGTGCCAGCAGTTTATGGGGGGCCCCCGGAGTCACTGAAGCTTTCTTT.

The CDR3, as DNA: TGTGCCAGCAGCTTAGGGCGGGAGGGGCGGTACTTC. This translates into CASSLGREGRYF. This rearrangement joins TRBV13 to TRBJ2-7; 9 bases are a match to TRBD2. This CDR3 has 12 residues. The germline V gene has CDR1 PRHDT and CDR2 FYEKMQ (reference sequence). V lost 0 bases and J lost 12; bases outside the gene matches: 3. Drawing the rest from reference TRBV13 and TRBJ2-7, the complete variable domain is AAGVIQSPRHLIKEKRETATLKCYPIPRHDTVYWYQQGPGQDPQFLISFYEKMQSDKGSIPDRFSAQQFSDYHSELNMSSLELGDSALYFCASSLGREGRYFGPGTRLTVT.

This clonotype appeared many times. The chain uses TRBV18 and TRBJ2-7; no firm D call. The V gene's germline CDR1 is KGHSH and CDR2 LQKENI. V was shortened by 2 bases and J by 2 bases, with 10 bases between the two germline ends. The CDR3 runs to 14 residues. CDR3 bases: TGTGCCAGCTCACCAGGAGTCTCAACCTACGAGCAGTACTTC. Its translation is CASSPGVSTYEQYF.

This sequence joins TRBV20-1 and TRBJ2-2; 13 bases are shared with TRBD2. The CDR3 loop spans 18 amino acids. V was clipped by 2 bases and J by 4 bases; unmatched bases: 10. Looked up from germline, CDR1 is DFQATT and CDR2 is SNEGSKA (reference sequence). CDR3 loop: CSARTTSGGDAGTGELFF. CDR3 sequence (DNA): TGCAGTGCTAGAACAACTAGCGGGGGGGACGCCGGCACCGGGGAGCTGTTTTTT.

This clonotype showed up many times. The CDR3 region is CASREEGETQYF. CDR3 nucleotides: TGTGCCAGCAGGGAGGAGGGAGAGACCCAGTACTTC. This sequence joins TRBV2 and TRBJ2-5, with D tentatively TRBD2 (6 bases). Per germline, CDR1 SNHLY and CDR2 FYNNEI. The V end was cut by 6 bases, the J end by 4 bases, with 9 bases between. The CDR3 spans 12 residues.

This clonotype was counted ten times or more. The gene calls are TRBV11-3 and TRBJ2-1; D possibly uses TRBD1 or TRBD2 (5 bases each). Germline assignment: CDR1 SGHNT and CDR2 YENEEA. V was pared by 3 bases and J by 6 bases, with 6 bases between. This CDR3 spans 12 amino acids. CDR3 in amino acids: CASSLGTNEQFF. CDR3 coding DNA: TGTGCCAGCAGCTTGGGGACCAATGAGCAGTTCTTC.

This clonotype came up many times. The DNA for the CDR3 is TGTGCCAGCACGAACACAGATACGCAGTATTTT. This sequence encodes CASTNTDTQYF. The rearrangement joins TRBV2 to TRBJ2-3; D gene ambiguous. V was cut by 7 bases and J by 2 bases, with 4 bases left in between. This CDR3 comprises 11 residues. Germline CDR1 is SNHLY and CDR2 is FYNNEI.

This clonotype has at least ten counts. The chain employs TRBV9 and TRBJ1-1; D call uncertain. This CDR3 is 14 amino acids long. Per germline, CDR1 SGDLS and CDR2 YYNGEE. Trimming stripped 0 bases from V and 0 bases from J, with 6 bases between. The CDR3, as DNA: TGTGCCAGCAGCGTAGGATCCATGAACACTGAAGCTTTCTTT. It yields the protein CASSVGSMNTEAFF.

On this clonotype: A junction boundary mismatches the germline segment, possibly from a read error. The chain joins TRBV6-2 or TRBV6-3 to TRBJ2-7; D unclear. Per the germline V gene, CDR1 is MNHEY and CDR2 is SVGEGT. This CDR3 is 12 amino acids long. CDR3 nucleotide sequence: TGTGCCAGCAGTTCTACGACCTACGAGCAGCACTTC. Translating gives CASSSTTYEQHF.

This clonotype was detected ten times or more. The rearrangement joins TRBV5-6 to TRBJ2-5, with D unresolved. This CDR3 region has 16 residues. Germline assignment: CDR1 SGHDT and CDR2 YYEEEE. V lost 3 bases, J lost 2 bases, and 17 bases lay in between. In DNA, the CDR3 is TGTGCCAGCAGCTCTAACTTACCGGGTCCGCAAGAGACCCAGTACTTC. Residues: CASSSNLPGPQETQYF.